This T cell receptor beta chain was retrieved from a study of vaccination effects on CD4 cells after COVID-19. Trimming left V 6 bases short and J 11 bases short, with 16 bases between. In germline, CDR1 is SGHRS, CDR2 YFSETQ. This CDR3 is 12 amino acids long. Notes on this clone: Its specificity is unknown.

Having been cultured for about ten days, the cells underwent CD4+ T cell isolation. Clones were sequenced by immunoSEQ multiplex PCR, and TCRdb holds only the in-frame ones, with some missing. Of some 50,000 clones listed, around four fifths are singletons. The sequencing used CD4+ T cells from PBMCs cultured without peptide, collected before COVID-19 vaccination. This clonotype was obtained from a human donor who had a prior SARS-CoV-2 infection. The chain carries TRBV5-1 and TRBJ2-3; weak D call: TRBD1 (5 bases). The CDR3 here is CASTDARERQYF. CDR3 nucleotides: TGCGCCAGCACGGACGCCAGGGAAAGGCAGTATTTT.